Listed here are 9 T cell receptor beta chains from one sample, sequenced in a study of cytomegalovirus exposure and HLA in healthy donors (dated by TCRdb to the late 2010s). The protocol used for the library was the immunoSEQ multiplex PCR assay. TCRdb obtained this table from immuneACCESS and retained in-frame rearrangements with V and J assigned. These tables miss some clones; where compared with another copy, unresolved V genes account for less than half of the shortfall, and the remainder is unexplained. The table for this sample lists over 110,000 clones; around nine tenths of them were counted only once. Of the sample, around 10% is held by the ten largest clones. The specimen was PBMCs. The receptors derive from a man between 18 and 35 years old in good health and CMV-seropositive.

This clone appeared a single time. The J gene is TRBJ2-1, the V gene TRBV6-1, with 10 bases aligning to TRBD1. The germline CDR1 and CDR2 sequences are MNHNS and SASEGT. The CDR3 length is 15 residues. Germline trimming cut 6 bases from V and 3 bases from J; bases unmatched to any gene: 5. CDR3 protein: CASRNWTGGYNEQFF. DNA for the CDR3: TGTGCCAGCAGGAACTGGACAGGGGGCTACAATGAGCAGTTCTTC.

The genes are TRBV5-5 and TRBJ2-7; D remains ambiguous. Between the trimmed V and J ends, which lost 4 bases and 7 bases, there was a span of 18 bases. This CDR3 spans 14 amino acids. Germline CDR1 and CDR2: SGHKS and YYEKEE (reference sequence). The DNA of the CDR3 is TGTGCCAGCAGCACGGCGCCCACTAACCGGGAGCAGTACTTC. Encoded protein: CASSTAPTNREQYF.

This chain connects TRBV27 to TRBJ2-5, with D maybe TRBD1 (5 bases). Germline V gene lookup returns CDR1 MNHEY and CDR2 SMNVEV (reference sequence). This CDR3 is 14 amino acids long. V shed 6 bases and J shed 1 base, with 12 bases lying between them. The CDR3 is CASSRRTPQETQYF. DNA for the CDR3: TGTGCCAGCAGCCGCCGGACACCCCAAGAGACCCAGTACTTC.

The gene calls are TRBV2 and TRBJ2-3; D is undetermined. The CDR3 is made up of 18 amino acids. Germline CDR1 reads SNHLY; CDR2 reads FYNNEI. Trimming removed 0 bases at V and 1 base at J, with 17 bases between. In nucleotides, the CDR3 is TGTGCCAGCAGTGAAGCGCTTCGGTCTTGGAGCCGCACAGATACGCAGTATTTT. Translating gives CASSEALRSWSRTDTQYF.

V is TRBV2 and J is TRBJ1-4; D unresolved. CDR3 length equals 11 residues. The V and J ends lost 4 bases and 6 bases respectively, with 3 bases between them. CDR1 is SNHLY and CDR2 is FYNNEI in the germline V gene. CDR3 in amino acids: CASSAYEKLFF. In DNA, the CDR3 is TGTGCCAGCAGTGCATATGAAAAACTGTTTTTT.

The chain employs TRBV7-9 and TRBJ2-7; TRBD2 matches 9 bases. This CDR3 is 14 amino acids long. The germline V gene encodes CDR1 SEHNR and CDR2 FQNEAQ (reference sequence). V lost 5 bases and J lost 1; bases outside the gene matches: 3. The DNA of the CDR3 is TGTGCCAGCAGCAGTAGCGGGAGATCCTACGAGCAGTACTTC. The encoded protein is CASSSSGRSYEQYF. Full variable domain (missing parts from reference TRBV7-9 and TRBJ2-7): DTGVSQNPRHKITKRGQNVTFRCDPISEHNRLYWYRQTLGQGPEFLTYFQNEAQLEKSRLLSDRFSAERPKGSFSTLEIQRTEQGDSAMYLCASSSSGRSYEQYFGPGTRLTVT.

The CDR3 region is CASSYSGPGVPYGYTF. DNA for the CDR3: TGTGCCAGCAGTTACTCTGGCCCGGGGGTTCCCTATGGCTACACCTTC. This sequence joins TRBV6-5 and TRBJ1-2; TRBD1 is a possible D gene (5 bases). Germline V CDR1 and CDR2: MNHEY, SVGAGI. Trimming took off 0 bases at V and 4 bases at J, with 15 bases between the two ends. CDR3 length equals 16 residues.

V is TRBV7-8 and J is TRBJ1-5; D call uncertain. The CDR3 runs to 15 residues. V was clipped by 3 bases and J by 0 bases, with 9 bases between them. CDR1 is SGHVS and CDR2 is FQNEAQ in the germline V gene. The DNA of the CDR3 is TGTGCCAGCAGCTTCGGGAGGGATAGCAATCAGCCCCAGCATTTT. This gives the protein CASSFGRDSNQPQHF. The full variable domain, in which reference TRBV7-8 and TRBJ1-5 provide the parts outside the CDR3, is GAGVSQSPRYKVAKRGQDVALRCDPISGHVSLFWYQQALGQGPEFLTYFQNEAQLDKSGLPSDRFFAERPEGSVSTLKIQRTQQEDSAVYLCASSFGRDSNQPQHFGDGTRLSIL.

The chain is built from TRBV19 and TRBJ2-7; weak D call: TRBD1 (6 bases). The CDR3 sequence is 13 residues long. The germline V gene encodes CDR1 LNHDA and CDR2 SQIVND (reference sequence). Trimming left V 3 bases short and J 2 bases short, with 8 bases between. CDR3 nucleotide sequence: TGTGCCAGTAGTATGGGACAAACCTACGAGCAGTACTTC. Translated: CASSMGQTYEQYF.